These T cell receptor beta chains were read from a single sample in a study of T-cell reconstitution after alpha-beta-depleted transplantation in children. TCRdb reprocessed the PCR reads with MiXCR, giving one entry per CDR3 protein. The table lists hundreds of thousands of distinct CDR3 sequences, around 23% of them singletons. The sample was PBMCs, mostly from graft donor cells, taken 360 days after TCRalphabeta/CD19-depleted stem cell transplant. These receptors all stem from a boy younger than two who had a stem cell transplant for acute myeloid leukemia, so the T cells may come from the graft donor. Both conserved end residues are part of each CDR3. A D gene is named only where the DNA matches it firmly. Clone size appears in some rows only: once, few, many, or a class for an expanded clone.

D gene	clone size	V gene	J gene	CDR3 DNA	CDR3 protein
TRBD1	many	TRBV20-1	TRBJ1-1	TGCAGTGCAAACAGGGGGCGCGGGAACACTGAAGCTTTCTTT	CSANRGRGNTEAFF
TRBD2	.	TRBV18	TRBJ2-2	TGTGCCAGCTCACCACTAGGACTAGCGGGGGACGGTACCGGGGAGCTGTTTTTT	CASSPLGLAGDGTGELFF
TRBD1	few	TRBV10-2	TRBJ1-1	TGCGCCAGCAGTGTAGACAGGGACATTGAAGCTTTCTTT	CASSVDRDIEAFF
.	.	TRBV20-1	TRBJ1-1	TGCAGTGCTACAGTATACGGAACGAACACTGAAGCTTTCTTT	CSATVYGTNTEAFF
.	many	TRBV6-1	TRBJ1-4	TGTGCCAGCAGTGAAAGTTTCGGGAAGGAAAAACTGTTTTTT	CASSESFGKEKLFF
.	.	TRBV5-6	TRBJ2-7	TGTGCCAGCAGCTTGGTGGCCTCCCAGGGCGAGCAGTACTTC	CASSLVASQGEQYF
.	few	TRBV6-2/TRBV6-3	TRBJ2-1	TGTGCCAGCAGAACTTTCGGCGGGCATGAGCAGTTCTTC	CASRTFGGHEQFF
.	many	TRBV7-8	TRBJ1-1	TGTGCCAGCAGCTTAGGGGTACTCATGAACACTGAAGCTTTCTTT	CASSLGVLMNTEAFF
.	many	TRBV20-1	TRBJ2-5	TGCAGTGCTAGAGTTGGGGGGCAAGAGACCCAGTACTTC	CSARVGGQETQYF
.	few	TRBV29-1	TRBJ2-1	TGCAGCGCTGGGATGGGGCGGACCTCCTACAATGAGCAGTTCTTC	CSAGMGRTSYNEQFF
.	.	TRBV20-1	TRBJ2-3	TGCAGTGCTAGAGGCGGGGCCCTAGGGGATACGCAGTATTTT	CSARGGALGDTQYF
.	.	TRBV12-3/TRBV12-4	TRBJ2-1	TGTGCCAGCAATCGGGTCAGTTTTAACTACAATGAGCAGTTCTTC	CASNRVSFNYNEQFF
.	.	TRBV14	TRBJ2-2	TGTGCCAGCAGCCAAGGGGCACGGAAGATAACCGGGGAGCTGTTTTTT	CASSQGARKITGELFF
.	many	TRBV12-3/TRBV12-4	TRBJ1-6	TGTGCCAGCGGGAGCTCCTATAATTCACCCCTCCACTTT	CASGSSYNSPLHF
.	.	TRBV10-3	TRBJ1-1	TGTGCCATCAGTGAGTGGCGGGAGAACACTGAAGCTTTCTTT	CAISEWRENTEAFF
.	.	TRBV20-1	TRBJ2-5	TGCAGTGCTTCGCGGGGTATCAGGGTGACCCAGTACTTC	CSASRGIRVTQYF
.	many	TRBV6-2/TRBV6-3	TRBJ2-7	TGTGCCAGCAGTTACGCACTGGATCCCGCCTACGAGCAGTACTTC	CASSYALDPAYEQYF
.	few	TRBV4-1	TRBJ2-5	TGCGCCAGCAGCCAAGAGTGGGGTGAGGAGACCCAGTACTTC	CASSQEWGEETQYF
.	many	TRBV7-9	TRBJ2-7	TGTGCCAGCAGCTTCCGGGAAGAGCAGTACTTC	CASSFREEQYF
.	.	TRBV10-3	TRBJ2-3	TGTGCCATCAGGGCTAGCGGCACAGATACGCAGTATTTT	CAIRASGTDTQYF
TRBD1	few	TRBV12-3/TRBV12-4	TRBJ1-4	TGTGCCAGCAGTCCAGGACCGGGACAGGGTAATGAAAAACTGTTTTTT	CASSPGPGQGNEKLFF
.	many	TRBV5-6	TRBJ2-3	TGTGCCAGCAGAGAAGAAGGGTTAAAAGATACGCAGTATTTT	CASREEGLKDTQYF
TRBD1	.	TRBV12-3/TRBV12-4	TRBJ2-5	TGTGCCAGCAGCCAACGGACAGGGACAGCAGGGGGGACCCAGTACTTC	CASSQRTGTAGGTQYF